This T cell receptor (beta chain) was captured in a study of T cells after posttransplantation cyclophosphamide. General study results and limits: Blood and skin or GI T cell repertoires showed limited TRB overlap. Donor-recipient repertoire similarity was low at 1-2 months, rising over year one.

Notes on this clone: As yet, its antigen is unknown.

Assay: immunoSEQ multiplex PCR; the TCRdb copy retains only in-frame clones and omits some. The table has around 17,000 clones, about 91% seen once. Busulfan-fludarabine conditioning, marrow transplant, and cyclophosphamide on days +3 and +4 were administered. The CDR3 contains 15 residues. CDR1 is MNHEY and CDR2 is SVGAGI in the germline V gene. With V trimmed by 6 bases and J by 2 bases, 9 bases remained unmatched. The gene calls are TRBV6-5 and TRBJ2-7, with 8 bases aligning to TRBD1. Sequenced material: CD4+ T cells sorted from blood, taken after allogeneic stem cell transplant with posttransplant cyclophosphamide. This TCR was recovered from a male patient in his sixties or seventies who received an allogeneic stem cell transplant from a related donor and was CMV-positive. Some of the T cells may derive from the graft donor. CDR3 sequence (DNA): TGTGCCAGCAGCCTCTACGGGGACAGGCCCTACGAGCAGTACTTC. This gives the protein CASSLYGDRPYEQYF.